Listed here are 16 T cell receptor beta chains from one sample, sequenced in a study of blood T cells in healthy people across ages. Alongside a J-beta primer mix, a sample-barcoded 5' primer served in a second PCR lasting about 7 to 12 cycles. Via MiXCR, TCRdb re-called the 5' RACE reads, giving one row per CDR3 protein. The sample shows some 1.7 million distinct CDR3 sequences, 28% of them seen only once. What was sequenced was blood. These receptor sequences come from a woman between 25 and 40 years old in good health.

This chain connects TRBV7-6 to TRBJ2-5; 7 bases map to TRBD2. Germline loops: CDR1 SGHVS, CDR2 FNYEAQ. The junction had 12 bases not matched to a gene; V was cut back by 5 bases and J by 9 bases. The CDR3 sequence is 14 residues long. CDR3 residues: CASSLARLARPQYF. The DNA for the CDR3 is TGTGCCAGCAGCCTCGCCCGACTAGCCCGGCCCCAGTACTTC.

The CDR3 DNA reads TGTGCTAGTGGCTCGGGGCAGCCCCAGCATTTT. Protein sequence: CASGSGQPQHF. The rearrangement links TRBV12-5 to TRBJ1-5; D is unclear. Trimming cost V 6 bases and J 7 bases, with 7 bases left between them. The CDR3 covers 11 residues. The germline gives CDR1 LGHNT, CDR2 FRNRAP. Based on the CDR3 plus reference TRBV12-5 and TRBJ1-5, the full variable domain is DARVTQTPRHKVTEMGQEVTMRCQPILGHNTVFWYRQTMMQGLELLAYFRNRAPLDDSGMPKDRFSAEMPDATLATLKIQPSEPRDSAVYFCASGSGQPQHFGDGTRLSIL.

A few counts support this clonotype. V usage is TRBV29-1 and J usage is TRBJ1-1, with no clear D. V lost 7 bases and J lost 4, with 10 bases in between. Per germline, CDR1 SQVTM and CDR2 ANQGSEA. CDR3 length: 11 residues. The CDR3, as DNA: TGCAGCGCCCGGTCGGTCACTGAAGCTTTCTTT. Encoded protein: CSARSVTEAFF.

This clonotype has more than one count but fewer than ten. CDR3: CASSQDQGIGTQYF. Written as DNA, the CDR3 is TGTGCCAGCAGCCAAGATCAAGGGATCGGGACCCAGTACTTC. The J gene is TRBJ2-7, the V gene TRBV3-1; D is undetermined. The end of the DNA is better explained by TRBJ2-5, so the J call may be wrong. The germline CDR1 and CDR2 sequences are LGHDT and YNNKEL (reference sequence). The CDR3 is 14 amino acids.

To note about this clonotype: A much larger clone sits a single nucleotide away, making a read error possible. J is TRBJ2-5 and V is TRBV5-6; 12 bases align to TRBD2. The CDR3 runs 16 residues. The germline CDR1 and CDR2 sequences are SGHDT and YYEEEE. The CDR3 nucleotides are TGTGCCAGCAGCTTGGGACTAGCGGGAGTCCAAGAGGCCCAGTACTTC. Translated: CASSLGLAGVQEAQYF. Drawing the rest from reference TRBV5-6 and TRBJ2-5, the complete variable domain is DAGVTQSPTHLIKTRGQQVTLRCSPKSGHDTVSWYQQALGQGPQFIFQYYEEEERQRGNFPDRFSGHQFPNYSSELNVNALLLGDSALYLCASSLGLAGVQEAQYFGPGTRLLVL.

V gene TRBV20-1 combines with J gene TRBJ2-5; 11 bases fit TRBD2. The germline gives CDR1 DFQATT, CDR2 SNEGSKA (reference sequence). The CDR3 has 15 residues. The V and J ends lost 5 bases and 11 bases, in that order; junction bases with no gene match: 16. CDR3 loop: CSARISGRAFNEQYF. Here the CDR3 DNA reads TGCAGTGCTCGGATTAGCGGGAGGGCTTTTAATGAGCAGTACTTC.

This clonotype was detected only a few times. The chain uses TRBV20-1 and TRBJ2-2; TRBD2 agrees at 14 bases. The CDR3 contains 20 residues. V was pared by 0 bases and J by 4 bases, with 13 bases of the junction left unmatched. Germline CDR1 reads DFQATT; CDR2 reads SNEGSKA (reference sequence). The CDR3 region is CSARDKDGGGLAGGTGELFF. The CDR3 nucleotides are TGCAGTGCTAGAGATAAGGATGGTGGAGGACTAGCGGGAGGCACCGGGGAGCTGTTTTTT.

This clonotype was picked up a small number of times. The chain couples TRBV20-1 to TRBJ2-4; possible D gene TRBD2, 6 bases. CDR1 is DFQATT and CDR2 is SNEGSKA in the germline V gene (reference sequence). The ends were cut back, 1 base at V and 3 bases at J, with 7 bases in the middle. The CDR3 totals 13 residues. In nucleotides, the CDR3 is TGCAGTGCTAGAGGGGGGGACAAAAACATTCAGTACTTC. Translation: CSARGGDKNIQYF.

The CDR3 nucleotides read TGTGCCAGCAGCCTCCGCGTGAGCGGGGAAATGAAGACCCAGTACTTC. The encoded protein is CASSLRVSGEMKTQYF. The rearrangement joins TRBV12-3 or TRBV12-4 to TRBJ2-4; 7 positions agree with TRBD2. The J call may be in error: the DNA end matches TRBJ2-5 better. This CDR3 region has 16 residues.

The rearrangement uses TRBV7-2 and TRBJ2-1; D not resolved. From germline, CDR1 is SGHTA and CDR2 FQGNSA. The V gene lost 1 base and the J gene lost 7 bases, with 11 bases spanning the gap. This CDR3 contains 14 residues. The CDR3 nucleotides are TGTGCCAGCAGCTTAGTGGTTAGCTTTAATGAGCAGTTCTTC. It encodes CASSLVVSFNEQFF.

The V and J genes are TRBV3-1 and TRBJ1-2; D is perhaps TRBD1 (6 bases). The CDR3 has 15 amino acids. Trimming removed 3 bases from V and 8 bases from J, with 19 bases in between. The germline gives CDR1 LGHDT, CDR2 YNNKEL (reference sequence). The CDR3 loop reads CASSQEGGLQGGYTF. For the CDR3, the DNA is TGTGCCAGCAGCCAGGAGGGGGGGCTGCAGGGGGGCTACACCTTC. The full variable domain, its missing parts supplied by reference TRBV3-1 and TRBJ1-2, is DTAVSQTPKYLVTQMGNDKSIKCEQNLGHDTMYWYKQDSKKFLKIMFSYNNKELIINETVPNRFSPKSPDKAHLNLHINSLELGDSAVYFCASSQEGGLQGGYTFGSGTRLTVV.

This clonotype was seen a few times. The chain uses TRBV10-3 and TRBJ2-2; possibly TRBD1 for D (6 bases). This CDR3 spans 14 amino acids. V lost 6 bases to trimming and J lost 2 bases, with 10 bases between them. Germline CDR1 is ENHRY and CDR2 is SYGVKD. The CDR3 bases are TGTGCCATCAGAAGGGACACCAACACCGGGGAGCTGTTTTTT. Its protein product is CAIRRDTNTGELFF.

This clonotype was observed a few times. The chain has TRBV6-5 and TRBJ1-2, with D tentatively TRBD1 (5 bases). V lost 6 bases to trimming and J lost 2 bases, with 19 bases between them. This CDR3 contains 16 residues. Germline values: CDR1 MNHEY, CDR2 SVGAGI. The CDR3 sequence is CASRTTRVLSNYGYTF. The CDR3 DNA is TGTGCCAGCAGGACAACCAGGGTCTTGTCAAACTATGGCTACACCTTC.

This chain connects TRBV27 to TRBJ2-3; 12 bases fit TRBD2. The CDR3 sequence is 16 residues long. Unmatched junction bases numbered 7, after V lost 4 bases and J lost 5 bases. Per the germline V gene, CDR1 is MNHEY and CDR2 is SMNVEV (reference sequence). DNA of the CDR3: TGTGCCAGCAGTTCCCCTAGCGGGGGGGCCCGAGATACGCAGTATTTT. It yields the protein CASSSPSGGARDTQYF.

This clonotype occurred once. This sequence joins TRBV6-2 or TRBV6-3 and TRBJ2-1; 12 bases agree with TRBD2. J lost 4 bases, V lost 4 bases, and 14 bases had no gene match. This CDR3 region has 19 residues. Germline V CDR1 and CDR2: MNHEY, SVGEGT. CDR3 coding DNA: TGTGCCAGCAGTTTCCCGGCTAGCGGGGGGGCGTTTAGGTACAATGAGCAGTTCTTC. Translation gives CASSFPASGGAFRYNEQFF.

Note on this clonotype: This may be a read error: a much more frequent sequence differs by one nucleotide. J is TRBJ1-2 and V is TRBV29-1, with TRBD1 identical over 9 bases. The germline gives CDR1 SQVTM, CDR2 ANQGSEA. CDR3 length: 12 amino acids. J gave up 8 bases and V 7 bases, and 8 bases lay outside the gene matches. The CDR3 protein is CSGPGQGGGYTF. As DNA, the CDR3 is TGCAGCGGCCCGGGACAGGGAGGAGGCTACACCTTC.